The rows below give T cell receptor beta chains drawn from one sample of a study of T cells in Graves' hyperthyroidism and ophthalmopathy. TCRdb reprocessed the multiplex PCR reads via MiXCR and lists one record per CDR3 protein. The sample yields roughly 500,000 distinct CDR3 sequences, 14% seen once. The sample comprised blood. The receptor source for this set is a woman in her 30s with Graves' hyperthyroidism that later progressed to Graves' ophthalmopathy. CDR3s include the opening cysteine and the closing phenylalanine or tryptophan. D genes are given only for firm matches. Not every row has a clone size; where given, it reads once, few, many or a size class.

TRBJ1-2	NA	TRBV5-6	15	many	TGTGCCAGCAGCTTGGTAGCGGTCGGGGAGGATGGCTACACCTTC	CASSLVAVGEDGYTF
TRBJ2-3	TRBD2	TRBV5-8	15	NA	TGTGCCAGCAGCTTGACTGGACTAGCGGCAGATACGCAGTATTTT	CASSLTGLAADTQYF
TRBJ1-2	NA	TRBV25-1	13	few	TGTGCCAGCAGTACAGATTCTAACTATGGCTACACCTTC	CASSTDSNYGYTF
TRBJ1-1	TRBD1	TRBV7-9	15	many	TGTGCCAGCAGCTTGAGAGGGGGCGTAGACACTGAAGCTTTCTTT	CASSLRGGVDTEAFF
TRBJ2-3	TRBD1	TRBV7-8	16	many	TGTGCCAGCACACCCCACCTGGACAGGGGAAATCTCTTGCAGTATTTT	CASTPHLDRGNLLQYF
TRBJ2-7	TRBD1	TRBV10-3	12	many	TGTGCCATCAGTGGGACAGGGCTGGAGCAGTACTTC	CAISGTGLEQYF
TRBJ1-1	NA	TRBV12-3/TRBV12-4	15	NA	TGTGCCAGCAGTCCGATGGGACGGGGGTGGGCTGAAGCTTTCTTT	CASSPMGRGWAEAFF
TRBJ1-5	TRBD1	TRBV6-2/TRBV6-3	15	many	TGTGCCAGCAGTTACACGGCAGGGGGGGGTCAGCCCCAGCATTTT	CASSYTAGGGQPQHF
TRBJ1-5	TRBD1	TRBV30	13	NA	TGTGCCTGGACAGGGGGCGCGTCTCAGCCCCAGCATTTT	CAWTGGASQPQHF
TRBJ2-2	NA	TRBV2	14	many	TGTGCCAGCAGGGACAGGGAGGGCACCGGGGAGCTGTTTTTT	CASRDREGTGELFF
TRBJ2-1	NA	TRBV6-2/TRBV6-3	15	many	TGTGCCAGCAGTACCCGTTGGAGCTCCTACAATGAGCAGTTCTTC	CASSTRWSSYNEQFF
TRBJ1-6	NA	TRBV20-1	15	NA	TGCAGTGCTAGAGGGGGACCGACATATAATTCACCCCTCCACTTT	CSARGGPTYNSPLHF
TRBJ2-3	NA	TRBV29-1	15	NA	TGCAGCGTTGAAGATCCGAGGTTGTCTGCAGATACGCAGTATTTT	CSVEDPRLSADTQYF
TRBJ2-1	NA	TRBV2	12	many	TGTGCCAGCACACAGCGCTACAATGAGCAGTTCTTC	CASTQRYNEQFF
TRBJ2-1	NA	TRBV30	15	many	TGTGCCTGGAGTGTACTACAGGGTAGTGGGAATGAGCAGTTCTTC	CAWSVLQGSGNEQFF
TRBJ2-3	TRBD2	TRBV7-2	16	NA	TGTGCCAGCAGCTTAGTACTAGCGGGCCACACAGATACGCAGTATTTT	CASSLVLAGHTDTQYF
TRBJ1-5	NA	TRBV27	16	many	TGTGCCAGCAGTCCCAATGGGAAGATGAGCAATCAGCCCCAGCATTTT	CASSPNGKMSNQPQHF
TRBJ1-1	NA	TRBV28	15	many	TGTGCCAGCAGTTTATGGACGACAGTGAACACTGAAGCTTTCTTT	CASSLWTTVNTEAFF
TRBJ1-1	NA	TRBV6-5	14	many	TGTGCCAGCAGTTACAGGGATCGGTCCACTGAAGCTTTCTTT	CASSYRDRSTEAFF
TRBJ2-1	NA	TRBV29-1	15	many	TGCAGCGTGAACAAAAATTCGGACTATTTGAATGAGCAGTTCTTC	CSVNKNSDYLNEQFF
TRBJ2-2	NA	TRBV20-1	16	few	TGCAGTGCTAGGACTGGGGCTCCAGGGTTAGTCGGGGAGCTGTTTTTT	CSARTGAPGLVGELFF
TRBJ1-1	NA	TRBV5-5	13	NA	TGTGCCAGCAGCCCCGCGACAAGCACTGAAGCTTTCTTT	CASSPATSTEAFF
TRBJ2-5	TRBD1	TRBV11-1	15	NA	TGTGCCAGCAGCTCTTACGGGACAGGGGTTGAGACCCAGTACTTC	CASSSYGTGVETQYF
TRBJ2-7	TRBD1	TRBV7-9	18	many	TGTGCCAGCAGCCGACTTGGGGACAGCCAAGGAATCCCTTACGAGCAGTACTTC	CASSRLGDSQGIPYEQYF
TRBJ1-6	NA	TRBV6-5	16	many	TGTGCCAGCAGTTACTCGATATTCACGGGAAATTCACCCCTCCACTTT	CASSYSIFTGNSPLHF
TRBJ2-1	NA	TRBV19	14	few	TGTGCCAGTAGTCCGAGCTGGCGGGGCAATGAGCAGTTCTTC	CASSPSWRGNEQFF
TRBJ1-1	NA	TRBV27	16	many	TGTGCCAGCAGTTTCGGTATTTTGGGGAGTGGGGGCGAAGCTTTCTTT	CASSFGILGSGGEAFF
TRBJ2-5	NA	TRBV27	14	many	TGTGCCAGCAGTTTATCAGGAGGGGTAGAGACCCAGTACTTC	CASSLSGGVETQYF
TRBJ1-5	NA	TRBV20-1	15	NA	TGCAGTGCTACATGGGGGGCCGTTGGTGATCAGCCCCAGCATTTT	CSATWGAVGDQPQHF
TRBJ1-1	NA	TRBV19	14	many	TGTGCCAGTAGTATAGAAATACGGCATCCGGAAGCTTTCTTT	CASSIEIRHPEAFF
TRBJ1-6	TRBD1	TRBV6-2/TRBV6-3	19	NA	TGTGCCAGCAGTTACTCGTCTTCCAGCTTGGACAGGGGGCAATCACCCCTCCACTTT	CASSYSSSSLDRGQSPLHF
TRBJ1-6	NA	TRBV7-3	14	few	TGTGCCAGCAGCTTAGCCTCATACGATTCACCCCTCCACTTT	CASSLASYDSPLHF
TRBJ1-5	TRBD1	TRBV19	16	few	TGTGCCAGTAGTAGTGACAGGGGAATGATCAATCAGCCCCAGCATTTT	CASSSDRGMINQPQHF
TRBJ1-2	NA	TRBV29-1	12	many	TGCAGCGTTGCTTCAGGTGACTATGGCTACACCTTC	CSVASGDYGYTF
TRBJ2-3	NA	TRBV2	14	many	TGTGCCAGCAGTGAGGGTAGGTGGTCGGATACGCAGTATTTT	CASSEGRWSDTQYF
TRBJ2-5	NA	TRBV7-2	13	many	TGTGCCAGCAGCTTCGCGGGGCAAGAGACCCAGTACTTC	CASSFAGQETQYF
TRBJ1-2	TRBD1	TRBV19	14	many	TGTGCCAGTAGTACCCGGGACAGGGGGCAAGGCTACACCTTC	CASSTRDRGQGYTF
TRBJ2-7	NA	TRBV7-2	13	many	TGTGCCAGCAGCTGGGACTCTGTGGGGGAGCAGTACTTC	CASSWDSVGEQYF
TRBJ2-1	NA	TRBV20-1	12	many	TGCAGTGCAAAAGGACGGCACAATGAGCAGTTCTTC	CSAKGRHNEQFF
TRBJ1-1	NA	TRBV12-3/TRBV12-4	14	many	TGTGCCAGCAGCCCCAACGGAAGGAACACTGAAGCTTTCTTT	CASSPNGRNTEAFF
TRBJ2-3	TRBD2	TRBV12-3/TRBV12-4	15	many	TGTGCCAGCAGCCCGACTAGCGGGACCACAGATACGCAGTATTTT	CASSPTSGTTDTQYF